These 21 T cell receptor beta chains originate from one sample sequenced in a study of Ad26.COV2.S vaccination and SARS-CoV-2 variants. Treatment denoted: over 15 received Ad26.COV2.S at low or high dose, single or two shots; about five received placebo; per-sample allocation not given. Collection of the samples took place on day 63 after the first injection of vaccine or placebo. TCRdb's table, derived via immunoSEQ multiplex PCR, lists solely in-frame clones and lacks some. The profile shows fewer than 400,000 clones, around nine tenths of them singletons. The sample was peripheral blood, taken in a trial of Ad26.COV2.S vaccine versus placebo. Receptors were obtained from a person between 18 and 60 years old who received the Ad26.COV2.S COVID-19 vaccine or a placebo.

The chain couples TRBV6-5 to TRBJ2-7, with 7 bases identical to TRBD1. The germline CDR1 and CDR2 sequences are MNHEY and SVGAGI. The V gene end was trimmed by 9 bases and the J gene end by 3 bases; junction bases not matched to a gene: 8. The CDR3 has 13 amino acids. The chain's CDR3 is CASHRDSIYEQYF. CDR3 bases: TGTGCCAGTCACCGGGACAGCATCTACGAGCAGTACTTC.

The rearrangement links TRBV7-4 to TRBJ1-5, with TRBD1 identical over 7 bases. CDR1 SGHVT and CDR2 SQSDAQ come from the germline V gene. V trimming: 1 base; J trimming: 3 bases; junction bases outside the gene matches: 9. This CDR3 has 17 amino acids. The CDR3 here is CASSLGDRVGSNQPQHF. The CDR3 DNA is TGTGCCAGCAGCTTAGGAGACAGGGTAGGTTCCAATCAGCCCCAGCATTTT.

With regard to this clone: The junction shows a germline mismatch at one end, possibly a read error. The genes are TRBV15 and TRBJ1-2; no firm D call. The CDR3 sequence is 14 residues long. Germline V gene data show CDR1 as LNHNV and CDR2 as YYDKDF (reference sequence). CDR3 loop: CATSRDLREYDYTF. The CDR3 DNA is TGTGCCACCAGCAGAGATCTGCGGGAGTATGACTACACCTTC.

The chain joins TRBV6-5 to TRBJ2-7; D is possibly TRBD1 (5 bases). The CDR3 length is 12 residues. Between the trimmed V and J ends, which lost 6 bases and 6 bases, there was a span of 12 bases. Germline V gene data show CDR1 as MNHEY and CDR2 as SVGAGI. The CDR3 loop reads CASSSRVGEQYF. The CDR3 region has the DNA TGTGCCAGCAGCTCCAGGGTTGGCGAGCAGTACTTC.

This chain uses TRBV6-1 with TRBJ1-4; D might be TRBD1 (6 bases). V dropped 1 base and J dropped 8 bases, with 17 bases sitting between them. This CDR3 contains 16 residues. In germline, CDR1 is MNHNS, CDR2 SASEGT. The CDR3 DNA reads as TGTGCCAGCAGTGAAGGGGCCGGGGGCGATCTGGAAAAACTGTTTTTT. Its translation is CASSEGAGGDLEKLFF.

The chain couples TRBV4-2 to TRBJ1-1, with unresolved D. CDR1 LGHNA and CDR2 YNFKEQ come from the germline V gene. Trimming removed 0 bases from V and 1 base from J, with 9 bases in between. The CDR3 runs 15 residues. The CDR3 DNA reads as TGTGCCAGCAGCCAAGATTGGGGAGAGAACACTGAAGCTTTCTTT. Translated: CASSQDWGENTEAFF.

V usage is TRBV6-2 or TRBV6-3 and J usage is TRBJ1-1, with a weak D call TRBD1 (5 bases). The CDR3 runs 14 residues. The V and J ends lost 4 bases and 1 base respectively, with 10 bases between them. CDR1 and CDR2 from the germline V gene are MNHEY and SVGEGT. This CDR3 is CASSWRDGNTEAFF. CDR3 in DNA: TGTGCCAGCAGTTGGCGGGACGGGAACACTGAAGCTTTCTTT.

The V call is TRBV29-1, the J call TRBJ2-7, with unresolved D. The CDR3 is 12 amino acids. The germline V and J ends were trimmed by 4 bases and 2 bases, with 9 bases remaining between them. Germline assignment: CDR1 SQVTM and CDR2 ANQGSEA. Written as DNA, the CDR3 is TGCAGCGTTGTGGCAGGAACCTACGAGCAGTACTTC. As protein: CSVVAGTYEQYF.

Concerning this clone itself: The same CDR3 can be traced to other DNA sequences in this sample. This chain connects TRBV27 to TRBJ2-7, with 11 bases lining up with TRBD1. This CDR3 comprises 14 residues. Germline V CDR1 and CDR2: MNHEY, SMNVEV (reference sequence). V lost 5 bases and J lost 3; bases outside the gene matches: 3. CDR3 DNA: TGTGCCAGCAGTCCCGGGACAGGGGGCTACGAGCAGTACTTC. It is translated as CASSPGTGGYEQYF.

Only one count was recorded for this clone. The V call is TRBV7-2, the J call TRBJ1-5; D not resolved. Looked up from germline, CDR1 is SGHTA and CDR2 is FQGNSA. The CDR3 runs 15 residues. The ends were cut back, 3 bases at V and 4 bases at J, with 13 bases in the middle. The CDR3 DNA is TGTGCCAGCAGCTTCGATGGGTGGGAGAATCAGCCCCAGCATTTT. Translation gives CASSFDGWENQPQHF.

The count of this clone is one. V usage is TRBV7-6 and J usage is TRBJ1-1; D uncertain. Germline V gene data show CDR1 as SGHVS and CDR2 as FNYEAQ. The germline V and J ends were trimmed by 3 bases and 2 bases, with 13 bases remaining between them. The CDR3 sequence is 15 residues long. The DNA for the CDR3 is TGTGCCAGCAGCTTTTTTGAGGGAAGTAACACTGAAGCTTTCTTT. It encodes CASSFFEGSNTEAFF.

The sample holds a few counts of this clone. The chain recombines TRBV5-1 with TRBJ1-1, with a tentative D call TRBD1 (6 bases). The CDR3 extends over 15 amino acids. Germline V gene sequence: CDR1 SGHRS, CDR2 YFSETQ. V was trimmed by 2 bases and J by 4 bases, leaving 15 bases between them. DNA of the CDR3: TGCGCCAGCAGCTTACCGACAGGTTTGGTCACTGAAGCTTTCTTT. Translation: CASSLPTGLVTEAFF.

The rearrangement links TRBV4-1 to TRBJ1-4; possible D gene TRBD1, 5 bases. The germline gives CDR1 MGHRA, CDR2 YSYEKL. This CDR3 has 18 residues. V gave up 6 bases and J gave up 0 bases, with 20 bases separating them. Written as DNA, the CDR3 is TGCGCCAGCAGGCTCCTCTTGAGTAGGGGTACAACTAATGAAAAACTGTTTTTT. It is translated as CASRLLLSRGTTNEKLFF.

The CDR3 DNA sequence: TGCGCCAGCGCAAAGGGACTGACGAACACCGGGGAGCTGTTTTTT. It encodes CASAKGLTNTGELFF. The V and J genes are TRBV5-1 and TRBJ2-2, with D tentatively TRBD2 (6 bases). The CDR3 length is 15 residues. Between the trimmed V and J ends, which lost 7 bases and 0 bases, there was a span of 13 bases. Germline V gene data show CDR1 as SGHRS and CDR2 as YFSETQ.

The chain uses TRBV18 and TRBJ2-2; D is unclear. This CDR3 is built from 14 residues. Per germline, CDR1 KGHSH and CDR2 LQKENI. Trimming took 2 bases from V and 5 from J, leaving 9 bases between them. DNA for the CDR3: TGTGCCAGCTCACCAATCTCGGAAACCGGGGAGCTGTTTTTT. Translated, it gives CASSPISETGELFF. The whole variable domain, remainder taken from reference TRBV18 and TRBJ2-2, is NAGVMQNPRHLVRRRGQEARLRCSPMKGHSHVYWYRQLPEEGLKFMVYLQKENIIDESGMPKERFSAEFPKEGPSILRIQQVVRGDSAAYFCASSPISETGELFFGEGSRLTVL.

This clone was seen only once. CDR3 nucleotides: TGTGCCAGCAGTTTAATGGACACGCAGTATTTT. As protein: CASSLMDTQYF. The rearrangement joins TRBV12-3 or TRBV12-4 to TRBJ2-3; D ambiguous. The CDR3 is 11 amino acids. The V gene lost 2 bases and the J gene lost 9 bases, with 6 bases spanning the gap.

The chain uses TRBV18 and TRBJ1-6; a weak D match, TRBD1 (6 bases). CDR3 length: 14 residues. Trimming left V 3 bases short and J 9 bases short, with 12 bases between. CDR1 KGHSH and CDR2 LQKENI come from the germline V gene. The CDR3 region has the DNA TGTGCCAGCTCACCCGCGGCAGGGGCTTCACCCCTCCACTTT. This gives the protein CASSPAAGASPLHF.

This chain uses TRBV4-1 with TRBJ2-7; tentative D call: TRBD1 (6 bases). Germline CDR1 reads MGHRA; CDR2 reads YSYEKL. The CDR3 has 13 residues. Deletions cut 1 base from V and 12 bases from J, with 16 bases between. This chain's CDR3 is CASSQGDTPEVYF. CDR3 nucleotides: TGCGCCAGCAGCCAAGGGGACACGCCGGAGGTGTACTTC.

This rearrangement joins TRBV7-9 to TRBJ1-2; 10 bases agree with TRBD1. Germline V CDR1 and CDR2: SEHNR, FQNEAQ (reference sequence). The CDR3 covers 17 residues. Trimming took 6 bases from V and 2 from J; bases not matched to a gene: 12. This CDR3 is CASSPPLDRGTNYGYTF. The DNA for the CDR3 is TGTGCCAGCAGTCCACCTTTGGACAGGGGGACCAACTATGGCTACACCTTC.

This CDR3 is CAMGRGSNQPQHF. The CDR3 nucleotides read TGTGCCATGGGAAGGGGAAGCAATCAGCCCCAGCATTTT. The chain recombines TRBV10-3 with TRBJ1-5; the D gene is possibly TRBD1 (5 bases). Trimming removed 9 bases from V and 1 base from J, with 10 bases in between. The CDR3 covers 13 residues. The germline V gene has CDR1 ENHRY and CDR2 SYGVKD.

V is TRBV12-3 or TRBV12-4 and J is TRBJ1-2; unclear D gene. V was clipped by 1 base and J by 8 bases, with 11 bases between them. The CDR3 extends over 13 amino acids. The CDR3 region has the DNA TGTGCCAGCAGTTTAGGGACGGGAAAGGGCTACACCTTC. Translation gives CASSLGTGKGYTF.